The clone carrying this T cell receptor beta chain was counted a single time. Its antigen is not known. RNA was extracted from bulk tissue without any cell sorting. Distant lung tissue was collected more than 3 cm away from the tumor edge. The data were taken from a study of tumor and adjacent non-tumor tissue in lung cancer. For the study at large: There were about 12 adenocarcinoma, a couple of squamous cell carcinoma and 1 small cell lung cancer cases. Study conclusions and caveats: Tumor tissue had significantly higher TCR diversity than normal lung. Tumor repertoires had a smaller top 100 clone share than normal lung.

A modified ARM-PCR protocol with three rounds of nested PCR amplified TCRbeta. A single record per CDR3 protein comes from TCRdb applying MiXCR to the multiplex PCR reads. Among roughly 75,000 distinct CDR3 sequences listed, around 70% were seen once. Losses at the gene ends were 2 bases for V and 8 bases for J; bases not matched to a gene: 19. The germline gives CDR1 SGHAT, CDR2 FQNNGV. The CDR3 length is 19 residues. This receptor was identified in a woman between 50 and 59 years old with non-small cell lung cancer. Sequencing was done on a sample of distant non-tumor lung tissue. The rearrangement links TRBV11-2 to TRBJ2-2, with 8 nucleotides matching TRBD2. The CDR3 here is CASSLKGTSGLAVPGELFF. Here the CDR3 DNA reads TGTGCCAGCAGCTTAAAGGGGACTTCCGGACTAGCCGTCCCAGGGGAGCTGTTTTTT.